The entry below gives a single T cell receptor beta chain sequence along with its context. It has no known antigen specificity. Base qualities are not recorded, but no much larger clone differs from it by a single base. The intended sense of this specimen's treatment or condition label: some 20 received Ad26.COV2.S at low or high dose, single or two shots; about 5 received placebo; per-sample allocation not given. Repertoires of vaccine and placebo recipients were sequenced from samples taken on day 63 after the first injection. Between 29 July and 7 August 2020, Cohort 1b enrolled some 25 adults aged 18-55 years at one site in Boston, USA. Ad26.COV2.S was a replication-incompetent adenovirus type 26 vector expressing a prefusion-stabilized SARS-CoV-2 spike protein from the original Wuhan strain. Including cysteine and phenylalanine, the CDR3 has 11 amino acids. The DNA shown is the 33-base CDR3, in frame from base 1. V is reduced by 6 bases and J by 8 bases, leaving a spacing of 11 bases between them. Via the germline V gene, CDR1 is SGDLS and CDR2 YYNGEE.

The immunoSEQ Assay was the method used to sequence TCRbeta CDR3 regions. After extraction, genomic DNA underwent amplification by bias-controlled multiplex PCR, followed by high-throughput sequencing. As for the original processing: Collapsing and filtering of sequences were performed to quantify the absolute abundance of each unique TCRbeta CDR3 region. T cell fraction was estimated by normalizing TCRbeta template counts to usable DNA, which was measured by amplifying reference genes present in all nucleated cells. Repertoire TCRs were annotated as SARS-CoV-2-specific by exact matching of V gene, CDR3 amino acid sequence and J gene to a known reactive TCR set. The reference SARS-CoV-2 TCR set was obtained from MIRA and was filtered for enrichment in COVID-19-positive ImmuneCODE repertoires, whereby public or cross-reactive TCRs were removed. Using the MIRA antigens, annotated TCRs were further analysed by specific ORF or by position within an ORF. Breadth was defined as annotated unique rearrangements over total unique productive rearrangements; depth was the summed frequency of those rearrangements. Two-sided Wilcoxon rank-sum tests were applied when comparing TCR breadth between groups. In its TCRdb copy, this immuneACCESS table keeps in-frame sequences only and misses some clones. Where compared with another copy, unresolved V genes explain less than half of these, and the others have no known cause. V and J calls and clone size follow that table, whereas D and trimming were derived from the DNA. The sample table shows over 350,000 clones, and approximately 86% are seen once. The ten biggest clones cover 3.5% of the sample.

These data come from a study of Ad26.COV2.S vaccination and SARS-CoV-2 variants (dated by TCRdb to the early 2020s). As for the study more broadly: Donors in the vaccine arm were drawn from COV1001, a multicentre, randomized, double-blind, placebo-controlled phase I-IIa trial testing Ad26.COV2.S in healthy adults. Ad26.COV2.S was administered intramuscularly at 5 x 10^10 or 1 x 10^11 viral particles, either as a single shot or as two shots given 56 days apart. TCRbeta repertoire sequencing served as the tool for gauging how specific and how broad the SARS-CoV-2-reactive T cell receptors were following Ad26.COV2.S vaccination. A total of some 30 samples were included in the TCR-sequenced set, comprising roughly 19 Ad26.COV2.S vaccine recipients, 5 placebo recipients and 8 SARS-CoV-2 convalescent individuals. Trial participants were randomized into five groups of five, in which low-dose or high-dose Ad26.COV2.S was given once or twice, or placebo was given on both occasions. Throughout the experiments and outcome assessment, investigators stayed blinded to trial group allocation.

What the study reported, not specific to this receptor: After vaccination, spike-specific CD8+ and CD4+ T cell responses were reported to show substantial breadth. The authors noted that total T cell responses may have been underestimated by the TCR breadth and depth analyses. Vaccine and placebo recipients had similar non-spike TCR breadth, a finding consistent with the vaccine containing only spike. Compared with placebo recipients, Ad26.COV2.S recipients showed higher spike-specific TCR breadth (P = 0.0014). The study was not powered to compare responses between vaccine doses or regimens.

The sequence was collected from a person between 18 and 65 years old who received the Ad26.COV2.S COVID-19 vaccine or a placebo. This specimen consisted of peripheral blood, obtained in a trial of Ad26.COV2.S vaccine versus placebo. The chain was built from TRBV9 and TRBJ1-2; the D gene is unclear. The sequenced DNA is TGTGCCAGCAAAGGACTCATGGGCTACACCTTC. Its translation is CASKGLMGYTF.